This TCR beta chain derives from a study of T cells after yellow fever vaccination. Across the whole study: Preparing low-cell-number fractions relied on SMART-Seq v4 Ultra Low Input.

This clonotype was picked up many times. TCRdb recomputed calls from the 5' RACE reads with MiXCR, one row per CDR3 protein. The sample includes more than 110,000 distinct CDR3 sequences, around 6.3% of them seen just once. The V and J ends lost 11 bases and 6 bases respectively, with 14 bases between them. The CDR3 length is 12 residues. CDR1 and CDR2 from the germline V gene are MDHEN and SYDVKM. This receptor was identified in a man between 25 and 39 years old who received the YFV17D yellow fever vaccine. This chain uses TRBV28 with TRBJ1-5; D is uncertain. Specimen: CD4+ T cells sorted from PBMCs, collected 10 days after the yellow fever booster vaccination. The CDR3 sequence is CAGAGVGQPQHF. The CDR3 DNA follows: TGTGCCGGAGCTGGGGTTGGTCAGCCCCAGCATTTT. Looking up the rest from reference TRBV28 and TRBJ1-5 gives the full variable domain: DVKVTQSSRYLVKRTGEKVFLECVQDMDHENMFWYRQDPGLGLRLIYFSYDVKMKEKGDIPEGYSVSREKKERFSLILESASTNQTSMYLCAGAGVGQPQHFGDGTRLSIL.